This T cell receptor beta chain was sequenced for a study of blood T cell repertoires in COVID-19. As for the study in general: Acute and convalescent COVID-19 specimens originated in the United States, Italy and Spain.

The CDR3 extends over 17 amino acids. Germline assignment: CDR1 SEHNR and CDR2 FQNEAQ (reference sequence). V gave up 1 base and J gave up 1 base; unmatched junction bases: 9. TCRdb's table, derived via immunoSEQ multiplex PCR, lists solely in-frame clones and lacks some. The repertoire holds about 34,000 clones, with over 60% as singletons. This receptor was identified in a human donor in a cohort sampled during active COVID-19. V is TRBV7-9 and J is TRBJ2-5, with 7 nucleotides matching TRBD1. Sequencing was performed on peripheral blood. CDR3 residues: CASSLGHRGAFQETQYF. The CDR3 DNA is TGTGCCAGCAGCTTAGGGCACAGGGGAGCTTTCCAAGAGACCCAGTACTTC.